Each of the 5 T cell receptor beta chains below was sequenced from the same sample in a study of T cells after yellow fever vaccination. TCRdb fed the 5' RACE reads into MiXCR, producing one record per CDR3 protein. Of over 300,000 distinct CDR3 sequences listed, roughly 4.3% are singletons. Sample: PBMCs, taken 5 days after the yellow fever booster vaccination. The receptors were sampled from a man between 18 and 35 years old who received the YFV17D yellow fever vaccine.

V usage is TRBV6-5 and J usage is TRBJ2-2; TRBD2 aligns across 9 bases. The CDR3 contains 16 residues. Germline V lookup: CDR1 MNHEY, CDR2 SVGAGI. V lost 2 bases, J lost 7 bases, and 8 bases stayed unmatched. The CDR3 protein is CASSYVAGGLNGELFF. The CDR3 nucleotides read TGTGCCAGCAGTTACGTGGCGGGGGGGTTAAACGGGGAGCTGTTTTTT.

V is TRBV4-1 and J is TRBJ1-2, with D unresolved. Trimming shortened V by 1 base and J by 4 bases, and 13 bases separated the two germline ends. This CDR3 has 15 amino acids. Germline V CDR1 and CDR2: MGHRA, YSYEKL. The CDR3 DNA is TGCGCCAGCAGCCAAGCCCACACGCTTTTCTATGGCTACACCTTC. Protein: CASSQAHTLFYGYTF.

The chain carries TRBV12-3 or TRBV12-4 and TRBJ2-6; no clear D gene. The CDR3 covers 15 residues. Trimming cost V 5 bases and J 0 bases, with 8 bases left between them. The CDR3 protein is CASSVYLSGANVLTF. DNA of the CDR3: TGTGCCAGCAGTGTTTATCTCTCTGGGGCCAACGTCCTGACTTTC.

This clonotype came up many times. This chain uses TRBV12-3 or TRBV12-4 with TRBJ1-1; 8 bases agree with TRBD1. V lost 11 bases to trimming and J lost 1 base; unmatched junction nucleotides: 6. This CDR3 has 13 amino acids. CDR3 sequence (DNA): TGTGCCTCCGGACAGGGAAGGAACACTGAAGCTTTCTTT. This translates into CASGQGRNTEAFF.

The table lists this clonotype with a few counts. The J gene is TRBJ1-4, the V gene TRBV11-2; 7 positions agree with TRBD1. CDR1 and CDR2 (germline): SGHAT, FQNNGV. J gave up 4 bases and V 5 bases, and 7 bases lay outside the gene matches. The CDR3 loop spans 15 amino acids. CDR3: CASSVGQLLNEKLFF. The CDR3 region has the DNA TGTGCCAGCAGCGTGGGACAGCTACTTAATGAAAAACTGTTTTTT.